This T cell receptor beta chain was sequenced during a study of blood T cell repertoires in COVID-19. Overall study: PBMCs, B-cell-depleted T cells, or T cells provided the cDNA or gDNA that made up the material.

The data were produced by immunoSEQ multiplex PCR, yet TCRdb's version contains in-frame clones alone and is incomplete. The sample holds approximately 50,000 clones; 79% are singletons and the top ten take around a quarter. The origin of this receptor is a man in his 70s with acute or convalescent COVID-19. The specimen sequenced was peripheral blood.

As DNA, the CDR3 is TGCAGCGTTGGGGAGGGCGGAATAATCGAGCAGTACTTC. Its translation is CSVGEGGIIEQYF. This chain links TRBV29-1 with TRBJ2-7; 7 positions match TRBD2. CDR3 length: 13 residues. The ends lost 4 bases at V and 6 bases at J; junction bases unmatched: 9. Germline CDR1 is SQVTM and CDR2 is ANQGSEA.